Presented here are 26 T cell receptor beta chains from one specimen sequenced in a study of blood T cell repertoires in COVID-19. Method: immunoSEQ multiplex PCR; TCRdb's copy keeps in-frame clones and lacks some. The table records about 270,000 clones, more than 85% of them present only once. The sample comprised peripheral blood. The receptors derive from a person aged 18 to 30 with COVID-19, enrolled during active disease.

The rearrangement uses TRBV5-1 and TRBJ2-7; 11 bases line up with TRBD2. Germline loops: CDR1 SGHRS, CDR2 YFSETQ. J lost 6 bases, V lost 4 bases, and 6 bases had no gene match. The CDR3 length is 14 residues. CDR3 sequence (DNA): TGCGCCAGCAGCCCGGGACTAGCGGATTTCGAGCAGTACTTC. This codes for CASSPGLADFEQYF.

The V and J genes are TRBV7-2 and TRBJ2-7; D remains unclear. With 4 bases removed from V and 4 bases from J, the gap between germline ends came to 5 bases. Germline CDR1 SGHTA, CDR2 FQGNSA. This CDR3 spans 11 amino acids. This chain's CDR3 is CASSSQYEQYF. DNA of the CDR3: TGTGCCAGCAGCTCACAGTACGAGCAGTACTTC.

This sequence joins TRBV5-6 and TRBJ1-6; D gene ambiguous. V gave up 0 bases and J gave up 8 bases, with 6 bases separating them. The CDR3 loop spans 13 amino acids. The germline CDR1 and CDR2 sequences are SGHDT and YYEEEE. In DNA, the CDR3 is TGTGCCAGCAGCTTGGCCTTTGATTCACCCCTCCACTTT. Protein: CASSLAFDSPLHF.

The rearrangement uses TRBV3-1 (or the pseudogene TRBV3-2) and TRBJ1-1; D is possibly TRBD1 (6 bases). Germline V gene lookup returns CDR1 LGHDT and CDR2 YNNKEL (reference sequence). Deletions cut 4 bases from V and 6 bases from J, with 15 bases between. There are 14 residues in the CDR3. CDR3 loop: CASSPGARGAEAFF. The CDR3, as DNA: TGTGCCAGCAGCCCAGGGGCCCGTGGCGCTGAAGCTTTCTTT.

V and J are TRBV5-8 and TRBJ1-1, with 9 bases identical to TRBD1. The CDR3 extends over 15 amino acids. Germline V gene lookup returns CDR1 SGHTS and CDR2 YDEGEE. The V and J ends lost 5 bases and 3 bases, in that order; junction bases with no gene match: 8. The CDR3 DNA sequence: TGTGCCAGCAGTATCCTCCGGGACAGGGACACTGAAGCTTTCTTT. This gives the protein CASSILRDRDTEAFF.

The chain couples TRBV15 to TRBJ2-1, with 7 bases identical to TRBD1. V lost 1 base, J lost 7 bases, and 4 bases stayed unmatched. The CDR3 contains 14 residues. Germline assignment: CDR1 LNHNV and CDR2 YYDKDF (reference sequence). The chain's CDR3 is CATSRARRGNEQFF. The CDR3 DNA reads as TGTGCCACCAGCAGAGCCCGCAGGGGGAATGAGCAGTTCTTC.

The chain employs TRBV20-1 and TRBJ1-2, with D maybe TRBD1 (6 bases). The ends were cut back, 3 bases at V and 1 base at J, with 15 bases in the middle. The CDR3 is 15 residues long. In germline, CDR1 is DFQATT, CDR2 SNEGSKA (reference sequence). The CDR3 coding sequence is TGCAGTGCTAGTCCCCTAATACAGGGTAACTATGGCTACACCTTC. Its protein product is CSASPLIQGNYGYTF.

The V call is TRBV14, the J call TRBJ2-7; 9 nucleotides match TRBD1. Germline values: CDR1 SGHDN, CDR2 FVKESK. The CDR3 sequence is 15 residues long. V dropped 1 base and J dropped 4; count of bases not matched to a gene: 5. CDR3: CASSQGGQGTYEQYF. CDR3 bases: TGTGCCAGCAGCCAAGGGGGACAGGGAACTTACGAGCAGTACTTC.

This chain links TRBV28 with TRBJ2-5; TRBD2 matches at 12 bases. The length of the CDR3 is 18 residues. The V segment lost 6 bases and the J segment 7 bases; nucleotides outside the gene matches: 18. Germline lookup yields CDR1 MDHEN and CDR2 SYDVKM. The CDR3, as DNA: TGTGCCAGCAGGCCGACTAGCGGGAGCCCCTCGAGTAAATGGACCCAGTACTTC. It encodes CASRPTSGSPSSKWTQYF.

The genes are TRBV27 and TRBJ2-7; TRBD2 agrees at 9 bases. CDR1 and CDR2 (germline): MNHEY, SMNVEV (reference sequence). V dropped 9 bases and J dropped 2; count of bases not matched to a gene: 8. The CDR3 covers 14 residues. The chain's CDR3 is CASGPGLAPYEQYF. The CDR3 DNA follows: TGTGCCAGTGGACCGGGACTAGCCCCCTACGAGCAGTACTTC.

V and J are TRBV5-1 and TRBJ2-5; possibly TRBD1 for D (6 bases). This CDR3 has 14 amino acids. The V gene's germline CDR1 is SGHRS and CDR2 YFSETQ. V was pared by 0 bases and J by 5 bases, with 11 bases between. The CDR3 spells CASSLEGTRETQYF. The CDR3 bases are TGCGCCAGCAGCTTGGAAGGGACACGGGAGACCCAGTACTTC.

V and J are TRBV19 and TRBJ2-5; 8 nucleotides match TRBD1. The V and J ends lost 6 bases and 2 bases, in that order; junction bases with no gene match: 2. This CDR3 is 13 amino acids long. From germline, CDR1 is LNHDA and CDR2 SQIVND (reference sequence). CDR3 bases: TGTGCCAGTAGACACAGGGGGCAAGAGACCCAGTACTTC. Its protein product is CASRHRGQETQYF.

Worth noting for this clone: The same CDR3 can be traced to other DNA sequences in this sample. The chain employs TRBV25-1 and TRBJ2-1; D is unclear. Trimming removed 3 bases from V and 6 bases from J, with 3 bases in between. Germline CDR1 reads MGHDK; CDR2 reads SYGVNS. This CDR3 region has 11 residues. In nucleotides, the CDR3 is TGTGCCAGCAGTGACAGCAATGAGCAGTTCTTC. Translation: CASSDSNEQFF.

CDR3 in amino acids: CASSYEGFNTGELFF. For the CDR3, the DNA is TGTGCCAGCAGTTACGAGGGATTTAACACCGGGGAGCTGTTTTTT. This chain joins TRBV6-2 or TRBV6-3 and TRBJ2-2; TRBD2 might be the D (5 bases). Trimming removed 2 bases at V and 2 bases at J, with 9 bases between. This CDR3 is 15 amino acids long. Germline V gene data show CDR1 as MNHEY and CDR2 as SVGEGT.

V is TRBV11-2 and J is TRBJ2-7; 12 nucleotides match TRBD2. Germline CDR1 and CDR2: SGHAT and FQNNGV. Germline trimming cut 5 bases from V and 7 bases from J; bases unmatched to any gene: 9. The CDR3 loop spans 15 amino acids. The CDR3 region is CASSGLTSGRGEQYF. CDR3 bases: TGTGCCAGCAGCGGGTTGACTAGCGGGAGAGGAGAGCAGTACTTC.

The chain uses TRBV3-1 (or the pseudogene TRBV3-2) and TRBJ2-4; unclear D gene. The CDR3 consists of 13 residues. Germline loops: CDR1 LGHDT, CDR2 YNNKEL (reference sequence). The germline V and J ends were trimmed by 2 bases and 6 bases, with 8 bases remaining between them. CDR3 loop: CASSQRVANIQYF. Written as DNA, the CDR3 is TGTGCCAGCAGCCAACGCGTCGCAAACATTCAGTACTTC.

J is TRBJ1-6 and V is TRBV21-1. TRBV21-1 represents a pseudogene. The CDR3 consists of 13 residues. DNA of the CDR3: TGTGCCAGCACCCGGGGGGGCAATTCACCCCTCCACTTT. Translated, it gives CASTRGGNSPLHF.

The CDR3: CASSPDRNQPQHF. The CDR3 region has the DNA TGTGCCAGCAGCCCGGACAGGAATCAGCCCCAGCATTTT. The chain uses TRBV7-9 and TRBJ1-5, with 7 nucleotides matching TRBD1. The germline CDR1 and CDR2 sequences are SEHNR and FQNEAQ (reference sequence). The CDR3 consists of 13 residues. V lost 5 bases and J lost 4; bases outside the gene matches: 2. Together with reference TRBV7-9 and TRBJ1-5, the CDR3 gives the full variable domain: DTGVSQNPRHKITKRGQNVTFRCDPISEHNRLYWYRQTLGQGPEFLTYFQNEAQLEKSRLLSDRFSAERPKGSFSTLEIQRTEQGDSAMYLCASSPDRNQPQHFGDGTRLSIL.

The J gene is TRBJ2-2, the V gene TRBV27; 9 bases align to TRBD2. The CDR3 is 14 amino acids. Germline lookup yields CDR1 MNHEY and CDR2 SMNVEV (reference sequence). J was trimmed by 4 bases and V by 6 bases; bases with no gene match: 3. The chain's CDR3 is CASSLAGPTGELFF. The CDR3 nucleotides are TGTGCCAGCAGCCTAGCGGGACCCACCGGGGAGCTGTTTTTT.

This clone was observed a single time. The chain uses TRBV11-3 and TRBJ2-1; 8 nucleotides line up with TRBD2. The CDR3 is 15 residues long. The germline CDR1 and CDR2 sequences are SGHNT and YENEEA. The V segment lost 4 bases and the J segment 10 bases; nucleotides outside the gene matches: 12. CDR3 residues: CASSSSGSRFREQFF. The CDR3 DNA follows: TGTGCCAGCAGCTCCAGCGGGAGTAGGTTCAGGGAGCAGTTCTTC. Filled out from reference TRBV11-3 and TRBJ2-1, the complete variable domain reads EAGVVQSPRYKIIEKKQPVAFWCNPISGHNTLYWYLQNLGQGPELLIRYENEEAVDDSQLPKDRFSAERLKGVDSTLKIQPAELGDSAVYLCASSSSGSRFREQFFGPGTRLTVL.

The chain joins TRBV15 to TRBJ2-7; D may be TRBD2 (5 bases). Germline CDR1 reads LNHNV; CDR2 reads YYDKDF (reference sequence). The CDR3 is 15 amino acids. The V end lost 0 bases, the J end lost 4 bases, and 13 bases lay between the germline ends. This chain's CDR3 is CATSRDPSGFYEQYF. DNA for the CDR3: TGTGCCACCAGCAGAGATCCCAGCGGCTTTTACGAGCAGTACTTC.

The genes are TRBV5-6 and TRBJ1-5; D not resolved. V was clipped by 0 bases and J by 4 bases, with 11 bases between them. The CDR3 runs 15 residues. CDR1 and CDR2 (germline): SGHDT, YYEEEE. CDR3 bases: TGTGCCAGCAGCTTGGGCAGGATCCCTAATCAGCCCCAGCATTTT. It codes for CASSLGRIPNQPQHF.

This rearrangement joins TRBV29-1 to TRBJ2-3; TRBD1 agrees at 8 bases. The CDR3 has 16 amino acids. Trimming took 5 bases from V and 0 from J; bases not matched to a gene: 10. Germline lookup yields CDR1 SQVTM and CDR2 ANQGSEA. The CDR3 spells CSVSRDRFPSTDTQYF. CDR3 nucleotide sequence: TGCAGCGTTTCCCGGGACAGGTTCCCTAGCACAGATACGCAGTATTTT.

This clone has just one count. The V call is TRBV13, the J call TRBJ2-6, with 8 bases that match TRBD1. The J segment lost 3 bases and the V segment lost 7 bases, leaving 32 bases of the junction unmatched. Germline lookup yields CDR1 PRHDT and CDR2 FYEKMQ (reference sequence). The CDR3 contains 24 residues. The CDR3 DNA reads as TGTGCCAGCACCCTAGGACTGGGTAGAGACAGGGGCCTCCAAGGATCTTTTGGGGCCAACGTCCTGACTTTC. Translated: CASTLGLGRDRGLQGSFGANVLTF.

The V call is TRBV27, the J call TRBJ2-2; D is perhaps TRBD1 (5 bases). Germline V gene data show CDR1 as MNHEY and CDR2 as SMNVEV (reference sequence). Trimming pared 0 bases from V and 1 base from J, leaving 6 bases between. The CDR3 is made up of 15 amino acids. This chain's CDR3 is CASSLSDRNTGELFF. CDR3 DNA sequence: TGTGCCAGCAGTTTATCCGACAGGAACACCGGGGAGCTGTTTTTT.

The chain uses TRBV2 and TRBJ2-3; tentative D call: TRBD2 (5 bases). The CDR3 sequence is 15 residues long. Germline values: CDR1 SNHLY, CDR2 FYNNEI. The germline V and J ends were trimmed by 3 bases and 2 bases, with 12 bases remaining between them. In DNA, the CDR3 is TGTGCCAGCAGTGAGCTCAGCGGACCCACAGATACGCAGTATTTT. Translated: CASSELSGPTDTQYF.